This TCR beta chain was identified in a study of T cell changes during pregnancy in multiple sclerosis. Produced via immunoSEQ multiplex PCR; TCRdb's table is partial and in-frame only. Here the sample spans 55,000 to 65,000 clones, nearly 95% being singletons. This material consisted of CD8+ T cells from peripheral blood mononuclear cells, taken in the third trimester of pregnancy. The receptor's source is a female donor with multiple sclerosis, enrolled in a pregnancy study.

The CDR3 DNA reads TGTGCCAGCAGTTTTGTAACTAGCGGGAGACAAGAGACCCAGTACTTC. Protein: CASSFVTSGRQETQYF. The genes are TRBV6-5 and TRBJ2-5; 11 positions match TRBD2. Germline assignment: CDR1 MNHEY and CDR2 SVGAGI. With V trimmed by 4 bases and J by 2 bases, 6 bases remained unmatched. The CDR3 is 16 residues long.